The 26 T cell receptor beta chains presented below share a single source sample, sequenced in a study of CD8 T cells in Susac syndrome (dated by TCRdb to the late 2010s). Library generation was performed with the immunoSEQ multiplex PCR assay. RNA was extracted with the RNeasy kit and about 0.5 to 1 ug was reverse transcribed using random hexamers. The raw public reads went through TCRdb reprocessing: fastp at Q25, MiXCR clone calling, in-frame beta chains kept. Records with the same CDR3 protein are collapsed into one entry carrying the most frequent genes and DNA. This sample lists around 130,000 distinct CDR3 sequences; nearly 95% were detected once. The ten top clones hold more than 0.09% of the sample. Material for sequencing was CD4+ T cells from PBMCs. These receptors were collected from a human donor in good health.

The chain has TRBV12-3 or TRBV12-4 and TRBJ1-5; the D is unclear. CDR3 length: 12 amino acids. The germline V and J ends were trimmed by 8 bases and 7 bases, with 12 bases remaining between them. CDR3 nucleotide sequence: TGTGCCAGCGCTCACGGCGGGCAGCCCCAGCATTTT. This codes for CASAHGGQPQHF.

V and J are TRBV15 and TRBJ2-7; D gene unclear. Germline V gene data show CDR1 as LNHNV and CDR2 as YYDKDF (reference sequence). Trimming removed 5 bases from V and 4 bases from J, with 15 bases in between. The CDR3 contains 14 residues. CDR3 residues: CATSEEEVRYEQYF. CDR3 bases: TGTGCCACCAGCGAGGAAGAGGTTAGATACGAGCAGTACTTC.

The chain combines TRBV18 with TRBJ2-7; 9 bases are a match to TRBD1. The ends lost 6 bases at V and 4 bases at J; junction bases unmatched: 7. Per germline, CDR1 KGHSH and CDR2 LQKENI. This CDR3 comprises 14 residues. The CDR3 region has the DNA TGTGCCAGCTCTCTTGGACAGGGGTTGTACGAGCAGTACTTC. It is translated as CASSLGQGLYEQYF.

This rearrangement joins TRBV29-1 to TRBJ2-5; TRBD1 matches 7 bases. The germline gives CDR1 SQVTM, CDR2 ANQGSEA. The CDR3 has 13 residues. The V and J ends lost 6 bases and 2 bases, in that order; junction bases with no gene match: 6. For the CDR3, the DNA is TGCAGCGTGGGACAGCTCCCTCAAGAGACCCAGTACTTC. Its translation: CSVGQLPQETQYF.

The rearrangement links TRBV6-1 to TRBJ2-2; D assignment may be TRBD1 or TRBD2 (6 bases each). Germline CDR1 MNHNS, CDR2 SASEGT. CDR3 length: 15 residues. Trimming cost V 7 bases and J 4 bases, with 16 bases left between them. Here the CDR3 reads CASIQEGQITGELFF. CDR3 DNA: TGTGCCAGCATCCAGGAGGGACAAATCACCGGGGAGCTGTTTTTT.

The chain couples TRBV10-3 to TRBJ2-2; maybe TRBD1 (5 bases). CDR1 and CDR2 (germline): ENHRY, SYGVKD. CDR3 length: 13 residues. The V and J ends lost 6 bases and 3 bases respectively, with 8 bases between them. CDR3 residues: CAIRGRDTGELFF. In nucleotides, the CDR3 is TGTGCCATCAGGGGGCGCGACACCGGGGAGCTGTTTTTT.

This rearrangement joins TRBV24-1 to TRBJ2-2; D is undetermined. The CDR3 length is 12 residues. Trimming stripped 5 bases from V and 8 bases from J, with 8 bases between. Germline V gives CDR1 KGHDR, CDR2 SFDVKD. The CDR3 coding sequence is TGTGCCACCAGTGGTACCGTAGGGGAGCTGTTTTTT. It is translated as CATSGTVGELFF.

The rearrangement joins TRBV7-2 to TRBJ2-7; D call uncertain. Germline lookup yields CDR1 SGHTA and CDR2 FQGNSA. There are 13 residues in the CDR3. V gave up 5 bases and J gave up 6 bases, with 14 bases separating them. CDR3 in DNA: TGTGCCAGCAGCGCTCAGGCTACCGGCGAGCAGTACTTC. This codes for CASSAQATGEQYF.

The J gene is TRBJ2-5, the V gene TRBV5-1; D remains ambiguous. The CDR3 has 15 residues. CDR1 SGHRS and CDR2 YFSETQ come from the germline V gene. Trimming left V 4 bases short and J 0 bases short, with 13 bases between. In DNA, the CDR3 is TGCGCCAGCAGCCTCCCCCAAGTGAACCAAGAGACCCAGTACTTC. Protein: CASSLPQVNQETQYF.

This chain uses TRBV11-2 with TRBJ2-3; D is possibly TRBD2 (6 bases). The CDR3 has 15 amino acids. Germline assignment: CDR1 SGHAT and CDR2 FQNNGV. With 0 bases removed from V and 4 bases from J, the gap between germline ends came to 11 bases. The CDR3 coding sequence is TGTGCCAGCAGCTTAGACACCGGGAGAGCAGATACGCAGTATTTT. This translates into CASSLDTGRADTQYF.

The rearrangement joins TRBV20-1 to TRBJ2-1; D is perhaps TRBD2 (6 bases). The V and J ends lost 4 bases and 9 bases respectively, with 13 bases between them. Germline values: CDR1 DFQATT, CDR2 SNEGSKA (reference sequence). This CDR3 comprises 12 residues. CDR3 sequence: CSAKEGVREQFF. The CDR3 region has the DNA TGCAGTGCTAAGGAGGGAGTACGTGAGCAGTTCTTC.

J is TRBJ1-1 and V is TRBV7-6; no clear D gene. Germline V gene sequence: CDR1 SGHVS, CDR2 FNYEAQ. The CDR3 length is 14 residues. Trimming shortened V by 2 bases and J by 1 base, and 8 bases separated the two germline ends. DNA of the CDR3: TGTGCCAGCAGCTTACGGGATGGGAACACTGAAGCTTTCTTT. This codes for CASSLRDGNTEAFF.

The gene calls are TRBV28 and TRBJ1-1; TRBD1 aligns across 9 bases. The V and J ends lost 7 bases and 5 bases, in that order; junction bases with no gene match: 8. Germline assignment: CDR1 MDHEN and CDR2 SYDVKM. The CDR3 spans 14 residues. The CDR3 loop is CASTGQGIGTEAFF. In DNA form, the CDR3 reads TGTGCCAGCACCGGACAGGGGATAGGGACTGAAGCTTTCTTT.

For this clonotype: At one of its ends the junction is not consistent with the germline gene, which may arise from a read error. The gene calls are TRBV18 and TRBJ2-3; 9 bases match TRBD1. This CDR3 is 15 amino acids long. Germline CDR1 reads KGHSH; CDR2 reads LQKENI. The CDR3 sequence is CAISPIGQGTDTQYF. In DNA, the CDR3 is TGTGCCATCTCACCGATAGGACAGGGGACAGATACGCAGTATTTT.

This clonotype was found once. The chain carries TRBV3-1 and TRBJ1-2; D gene unclear. V dropped 4 bases and J dropped 3 bases, with 9 bases sitting between them. Germline V lookup: CDR1 LGHDT, CDR2 YNNKEL (reference sequence). The CDR3 totals 13 residues. The CDR3 DNA follows: TGTGCCAGCAGCCGGTCCTGGGACTATGGCTACACCTTC. Its translation is CASSRSWDYGYTF.

The rearrangement joins TRBV29-1 to TRBJ1-5; 7 bases are a match to TRBD1. The J segment lost 4 bases and the V segment lost 4 bases, leaving 4 bases of the junction unmatched. Germline V gives CDR1 SQVTM, CDR2 ANQGSEA. The CDR3 extends over 13 amino acids. The CDR3 sequence: CSVVTGINQPQHF. The CDR3 bases are TGCAGCGTTGTGACAGGGATTAATCAGCCCCAGCATTTT.

V usage is TRBV4-1 and J usage is TRBJ2-7; tentatively, D is TRBD2 (6 bases). V dropped 0 bases and J dropped 2 bases, with 8 bases sitting between them. This CDR3 has 14 residues. Germline values: CDR1 MGHRA, CDR2 YSYEKL. The CDR3 sequence: CASSQDGGAYEQYF. The CDR3 nucleotides are TGCGCCAGCAGCCAAGACGGGGGAGCCTACGAGCAGTACTTC.

The chain links TRBV5-8 to TRBJ2-3; 12 bases align to TRBD2. The CDR3 has 16 amino acids. Germline values: CDR1 SGHTS, CDR2 YDEGEE. Germline trimming cut 1 base from V and 3 bases from J; bases unmatched to any gene: 3. The CDR3 bases are TGTGCCAGCAGCTTGAAACTAGCGGGAGGTACAGATACGCAGTATTTT. Protein sequence: CASSLKLAGGTDTQYF.

The chain is built from TRBV5-1 and TRBJ1-2; D might be TRBD1 (6 bases). Germline CDR1 SGHRS, CDR2 YFSETQ. V was clipped by 0 bases and J by 4 bases, with 7 bases between them. The CDR3 extends over 13 amino acids. DNA of the CDR3: TGCGCCAGCAGCTTGGACAGGGCCTATGGCTACACCTTC. Its protein is CASSLDRAYGYTF.

The chain carries TRBV7-9 and TRBJ2-1; 13 bases fit TRBD2. The CDR3 contains 16 residues. V lost 5 bases and J lost 7; bases outside the gene matches: 8. Germline loops: CDR1 SEHNR, CDR2 FQNEAQ (reference sequence). The CDR3 region is CASSPRETSGRNEQFF. For the CDR3, the DNA is TGTGCCAGCAGCCCCCGGGAGACTAGCGGGAGGAATGAGCAGTTCTTC.

The V and J genes are TRBV7-9 and TRBJ2-6, with 7 bases lining up with TRBD2. CDR1 SEHNR and CDR2 FQNEAQ come from the germline V gene (reference sequence). V was clipped by 3 bases and J by 0 bases; unmatched bases: 8. The CDR3 is 18 residues long. CDR3 sequence reads: CASSFDLGGYSGANVLTF. CDR3 DNA: TGTGCCAGCAGCTTTGATCTCGGGGGGTACTCTGGGGCCAACGTCCTGACTTTC.

V and J are TRBV29-1 and TRBJ1-5, with D perhaps TRBD1 (6 bases). CDR3 length: 14 residues. CDR1 and CDR2 from the germline V gene are SQVTM and ANQGSEA. V dropped 4 bases and J dropped 3 bases, with 13 bases sitting between them. Here the CDR3 reads CSVAVGQLNQPQHF. In nucleotides, the CDR3 is TGCAGCGTTGCCGTCGGACAGCTCAATCAGCCCCAGCATTTT.

V gene TRBV5-4 combines with J gene TRBJ2-7, with D tentatively TRBD1 (6 bases). The CDR3 has 15 amino acids. From germline, CDR1 is SGHNT and CDR2 YYREEE (reference sequence). The V and J ends lost 3 bases and 6 bases respectively, with 19 bases between them. CDR3 amino acids: CASSSAQGTPGEQYF. The DNA of the CDR3 is TGTGCCAGCAGCTCGGCTCAGGGGACCCCCGGCGAGCAGTACTTC.

The CDR3 DNA sequence: TGTGCCAGCAGCTCCCTCTTGACACGACAGGGTCTTCTTCCGGGGGCCAAAAACATTCAGTACTTC. Protein: CASSSLLTRQGLLPGAKNIQYF. V and J are TRBV11-2 and TRBJ2-4, with TRBD1 identical over 7 bases. CDR1 is SGHAT and CDR2 is FQNNGV in the germline V gene. The CDR3 has 22 amino acids. Losses at the gene ends were 4 bases for V and 1 base for J; bases not matched to a gene: 25.

This chain uses TRBV6-6 with TRBJ2-5, with D perhaps being TRBD1 or TRBD2 (5 bases each). Germline V gene data show CDR1 as MNHNY and CDR2 as SVGAGI (reference sequence). The V end lost 0 bases, the J end lost 7 bases, and 12 bases lay between the germline ends. The CDR3 runs to 14 residues. The CDR3 region is CASSYSRGARTQYF. CDR3 nucleotide sequence: TGTGCCAGCAGTTACTCCCGGGGCGCCAGGACCCAGTACTTC.

This chain uses TRBV30 with TRBJ2-4; possibly TRBD1 for D (5 bases). This CDR3 has 12 amino acids. CDR1 and CDR2 (germline): GTSNPN, SVGIG (reference sequence). Trimming took 2 bases from V and 9 from J, leaving 11 bases between them. CDR3 protein: CAWSRRDTIQYF. CDR3 DNA: TGTGCCTGGAGTCGCAGGGATACCATTCAGTACTTC.